These T cell receptor beta chains were read from a single sample in a study of blood T cell repertoires in COVID-19. The method was immunoSEQ multiplex PCR; TCRdb's version includes in-frame clones alone and lacks a portion of them. The repertoire holds around 300,000 clones, over 75% seen once, with roughly 9.6% in the top ten. The sequenced material came from peripheral blood. These receptors all stem from a woman aged 70-85 years with acute or convalescent COVID-19. Each CDR3 is given with its conserved first and last residue. Clone size is shown for a subset of rows, as once, few, many or a class of expanded clone.

NA	TRBJ2-5	TRBV7-8	CASSPRDSRQETQYF
NA	TRBJ2-1	TRBV4-2	CASSQVSLAGEQFF
NA	TRBJ2-2	TRBV5-5	CASSLRANTGELFF
NA	TRBJ1-6	TRBV7-8	CASSFRTGRSSPLHF
NA	TRBJ1-5	TRBV2	CASSAGWRNQPQHF
once	TRBJ1-4	TRBV5-1	CASSSGIMGRTNEKLFF
once	TRBJ1-1	TRBV5-4	CASSPRGRGRDTEAFF
NA	TRBJ1-1	TRBV6-5	CASCRDREFTEAFF
NA	TRBJ1-1	TRBV5-1	CASSTGQGRTEAFF
NA	TRBJ1-2	TRBV5-1	CASSFEGGGNYGYTF
NA	TRBJ2-1	TRBV2	CASSRDRVNEQFF
once	TRBJ1-2	TRBV27	CASSPRDRPTMGYTF
NA	TRBJ1-1	TRBV24-1	CATSVEGATEAFF
NA	TRBJ1-1	TRBV6-5	CASSRTGVAFF
NA	TRBJ1-1	TRBV18	CASSPGLGMNTEAFF
NA	TRBJ2-1	TRBV18	CASSPKTPGDEQFF
NA	TRBJ1-1	TRBV7-2	CASSRLQGVTEAFF
NA	TRBJ1-2	TRBV14	CASSHWDSANYGYTF
once	TRBJ2-2	TRBV2	CASMSGGATGELFF
NA	TRBJ1-5	TRBV18	CASSGGGNQPQHF
once	TRBJ1-1	TRBV29-1	CSVLRTGGAEAFF
NA	TRBJ2-7	TRBV13	CASSLGGGVGGYEQYF
NA	TRBJ1-2	TRBV5-1	CASSQTTGMNYGYTF